The 7 T cell receptor beta chains given below trace back to one sample, sequenced in a study of blood T cell repertoires in COVID-19. TCRdb keeps only in-frame clones here, not all; method: immunoSEQ multiplex PCR. The sample holds some 190,000 clones, 80% to 90% seen once. Sequenced material: peripheral blood. All receptors come from a woman in her 70s with active or convalescent COVID-19.

DNA for the CDR3: TGCAGCGTTGCGGTCGGCGGGAGCGGCAATGAGCAGTTCTTC. Translation gives CSVAVGGSGNEQFF. The rearrangement uses TRBV29-1 and TRBJ2-1; 7 nucleotides match TRBD2. Looked up from germline, CDR1 is SQVTM and CDR2 is ANQGSEA. The CDR3 covers 14 residues. Germline trimming cut 4 bases from V and 6 bases from J; bases unmatched to any gene: 9.

This chain connects TRBV5-4 to TRBJ2-7, with 7 bases fitting TRBD1. The CDR3 length is 14 residues. V lost 4 bases and J lost 0; bases outside the gene matches: 4. Germline V gives CDR1 SGHNT, CDR2 YYREEE (reference sequence). Here the CDR3 reads CASSLGQNSYEQYF. Written as DNA, the CDR3 is TGTGCCAGCAGCCTGGGACAGAACTCCTACGAGCAGTACTTC.

The CDR3 region has the DNA TGTGCCAGCACTAGCGGGATAGGGGAGACCCAGTACTTC. Its protein is CASTSGIGETQYF. The chain carries TRBV12-3 or TRBV12-4 and TRBJ2-5; 9 bases fit TRBD2. J lost 5 bases, V lost 7 bases, and 5 bases had no gene match. There are 13 residues in the CDR3.

This sequence joins TRBV5-1 and TRBJ2-5; D is possibly TRBD1 (6 bases). The V end was cut by 2 bases, the J end by 9 bases, with 20 bases between. The CDR3 loop spans 15 amino acids. CDR1 and CDR2 from the germline V gene are SGHRS and YFSETQ. The CDR3 region has the DNA TGCGCCAGCAGCTTAGCCGGGACAACCATCGGGGCCCAGTACTTC. This encodes CASSLAGTTIGAQYF.

V gene TRBV19 combines with J gene TRBJ2-1, with 7 bases lining up with TRBD2. Germline CDR1 and CDR2: LNHDA and SQIVND (reference sequence). The CDR3 totals 15 residues. Trimming cost V 5 bases and J 0 bases; bases outside gene matches: 4. In DNA, the CDR3 is TGTGCCAGTAGTTTCCCTAGCGGCTCCTACAATGAGCAGTTCTTC. Amino acids: CASSFPSGSYNEQFF.

The V call is TRBV7-6, the J call TRBJ2-7; D perhaps matches TRBD2 (5 bases). V was clipped by 1 base and J by 7 bases, with 17 bases between them. Germline assignment: CDR1 SGHVS and CDR2 FNYEAQ. The CDR3 loop spans 15 amino acids. In nucleotides, the CDR3 is TGTGCCAGCAGCTTAGAAGACCCTAGCAGCAGAGAGCAGTACTTC. Encoded protein: CASSLEDPSSREQYF. Full variable domain (remainder filled in from reference TRBV7-6 and TRBJ2-7): GAGVSQSPRYKVTKRGQDVALRCDPISGHVSLYWYRQALGQGPEFLTYFNYEAQQDKSGLPNDRFSAERPEGSISTLTIQRTEQRDSAMYRCASSLEDPSSREQYFGPGTRLTVT.

This chain joins TRBV5-6 and TRBJ2-1; D is unclear. V was trimmed by 4 bases and J by 6 bases, leaving 11 bases between them. This CDR3 contains 13 residues. CDR1 and CDR2 (germline): SGHDT, YYEEEE. CDR3 sequence reads: CASSLMGTNEQFF. The CDR3 bases are TGTGCCAGCAGCCTTATGGGCACCAATGAGCAGTTCTTC.